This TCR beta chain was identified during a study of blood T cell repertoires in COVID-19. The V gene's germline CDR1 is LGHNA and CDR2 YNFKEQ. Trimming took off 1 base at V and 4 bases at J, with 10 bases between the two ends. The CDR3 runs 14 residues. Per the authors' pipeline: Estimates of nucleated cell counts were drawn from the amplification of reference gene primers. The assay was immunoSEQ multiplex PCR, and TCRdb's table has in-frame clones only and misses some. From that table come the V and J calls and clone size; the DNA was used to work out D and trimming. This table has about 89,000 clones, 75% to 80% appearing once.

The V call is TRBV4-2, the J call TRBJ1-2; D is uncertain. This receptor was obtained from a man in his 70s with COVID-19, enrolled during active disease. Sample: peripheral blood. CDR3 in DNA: TGTGCCAGCAGCCAAGGTTCGGGGAGCTATGGCTACACCTTC. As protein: CASSQGSGSYGYTF.